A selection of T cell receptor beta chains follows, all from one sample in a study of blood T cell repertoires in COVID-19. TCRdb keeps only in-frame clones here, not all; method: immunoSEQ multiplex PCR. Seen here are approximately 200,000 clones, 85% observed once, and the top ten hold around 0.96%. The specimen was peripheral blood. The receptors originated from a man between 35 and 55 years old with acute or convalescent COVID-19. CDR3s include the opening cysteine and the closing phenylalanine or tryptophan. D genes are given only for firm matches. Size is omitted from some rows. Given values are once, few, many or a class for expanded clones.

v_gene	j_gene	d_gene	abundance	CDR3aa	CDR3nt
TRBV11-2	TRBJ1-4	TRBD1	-	CASTQEGQTNEKLFF	TGTGCCAGCACCCAGGAGGGACAGACTAATGAAAAACTGTTTTTT
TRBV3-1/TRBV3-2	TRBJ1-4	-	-	CASSQWGERDEKLFF	TGTGCCAGCAGCCAATGGGGGGAGCGTGATGAAAAACTGTTTTTT
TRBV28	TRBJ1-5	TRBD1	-	CASSAQGAVTSNQPQHF	TGTGCCAGCAGCGCTCAGGGGGCAGTCACTAGCAATCAGCCCCAGCATTTT
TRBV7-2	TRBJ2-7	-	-	CASSLGRRTYEQYF	TGTGCCAGCAGCTTAGGGCGGAGAACCTACGAGCAGTACTTC
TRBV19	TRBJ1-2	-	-	CASSHDWLNYGYTF	TGTGCCAGTAGTCATGACTGGCTGAACTATGGCTACACCTTC
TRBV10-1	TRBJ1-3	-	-	CASSEKQANINSGNTIYF	TGCGCCAGCAGTGAGAAGCAGGCGAACATAAACTCTGGAAACACCATATATTTT
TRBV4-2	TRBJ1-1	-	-	CASSQVTANTEAFF	TGTGCCAGCAGCCAAGTCACAGCCAACACTGAAGCTTTCTTT
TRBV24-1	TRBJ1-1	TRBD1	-	CATSDATGEGTEAFF	TGTGCCACCAGTGATGCGACAGGGGAAGGCACTGAAGCTTTCTTT
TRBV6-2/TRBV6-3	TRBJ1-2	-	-	CASSSSSYGYTF	TGTGCCAGCAGTTCGTCGTCCTATGGCTACACCTTC
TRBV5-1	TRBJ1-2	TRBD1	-	CASSLPQGEGYTF	TGCGCCAGCAGCCTTCCACAGGGGGAAGGCTACACCTTC
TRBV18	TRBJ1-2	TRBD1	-	CASSQTGADYGYTF	TGTGCCAGCTCTCAGACAGGGGCGGACTATGGCTACACCTTC
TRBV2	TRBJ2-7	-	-	CASSTSSEQYF	TGTGCCAGCAGTACTAGCTCCGAGCAGTACTTC
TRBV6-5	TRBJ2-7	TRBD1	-	CASRGDRPYEQYF	TGTGCCAGCAGGGGGGACAGGCCCTACGAGCAGTACTTC
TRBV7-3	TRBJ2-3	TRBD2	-	CASSHRGGGSTDTQYF	TGTGCCAGCAGCCACCGGGGCGGGGGTTCCACAGATACGCAGTATTTT
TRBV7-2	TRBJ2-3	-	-	CASSLGPPRDTQYF	TGTGCCAGCAGCTTAGGCCCCCCCAGGGATACGCAGTATTTT
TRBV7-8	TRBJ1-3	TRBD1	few	CASSRDREKGNTIYF	TGTGCCAGCAGCCGGGACAGGGAGAAAGGAAACACCATATATTTT
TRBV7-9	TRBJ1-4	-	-	CASSAQQGGREKLFF	TGTGCCAGCAGCGCCCAACAGGGTGGTCGTGAAAAACTGTTTTTT
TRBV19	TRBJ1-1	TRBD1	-	CASRDRPNTEAFF	TGTGCCAGTAGGGACAGGCCGAACACTGAAGCTTTCTTT
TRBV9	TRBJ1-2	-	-	CASSVEEGYYGYTF	TGTGCCAGCAGCGTAGAAGAGGGTTACTATGGCTACACCTTC
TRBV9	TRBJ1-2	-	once	CASSLTHGRQTLNYGYTF	TGTGCCAGCAGCCTTACTCATGGGAGGCAGACCCTTAACTATGGCTACACCTTC
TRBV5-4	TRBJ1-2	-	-	CASSLAGGERGGYTF	TGTGCCAGCAGCTTGGCCGGGGGTGAGAGGGGAGGCTACACCTTC
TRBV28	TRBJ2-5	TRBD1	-	CASSLYRTGGRETQYF	TGTGCCAGCAGTTTATATCGGACAGGGGGCCGAGAGACCCAGTACTTC
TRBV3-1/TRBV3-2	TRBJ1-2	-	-	CASSHPGAGYTF	TGTGCCAGCAGCCACCCGGGTGCTGGCTACACCTTC
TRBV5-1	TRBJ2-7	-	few	CASSLEGVDYEQYF	TGCGCCAGCAGCCTAGAGGGGGTCGACTACGAGCAGTACTTC
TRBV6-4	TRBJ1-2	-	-	CASRADGYGYTF	TGTGCCAGCAGAGCTGACGGGTATGGCTACACCTTC
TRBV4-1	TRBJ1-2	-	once	CASSQQNYGYTF	TGCGCCAGCAGCCAACAAAACTATGGCTACACCTTC
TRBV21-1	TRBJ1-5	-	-	CASKKGAPNQPQHF	TGTGCCAGCAAAAAGGGGGCCCCTAATCAGCCCCAGCATTTT
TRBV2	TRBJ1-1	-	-	CASSGDTSMNTEAFF	TGTGCCAGCAGTGGGGACACCTCCATGAACACTGAAGCTTTCTTT
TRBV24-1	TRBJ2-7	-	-	CATSGLNREERNEQYF	TGTGCCACCAGTGGCCTTAATAGGGAGGAGAGAAACGAGCAGTACTTC
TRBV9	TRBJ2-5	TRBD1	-	CASSVGTGIETQYF	TGTGCCAGCAGCGTAGGGACAGGGATAGAGACCCAGTACTTC
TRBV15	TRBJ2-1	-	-	CATSRDMGGSYNEQFF	TGTGCCACCAGCAGAGATATGGGGGGCTCCTACAATGAGCAGTTCTTC
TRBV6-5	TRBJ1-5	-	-	CASSNPHSNQPQHF	TGTGCCAGCAGTAATCCCCATAGCAATCAGCCCCAGCATTTT
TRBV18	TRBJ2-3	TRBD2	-	CASSRTSGGATDTQYF	TGTGCCAGCTCACGGACTAGCGGGGGGGCTACAGATACGCAGTATTTT
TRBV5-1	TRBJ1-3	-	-	CASRGARSSGNTIYF	TGCGCCAGCAGGGGGGCCAGAAGCTCTGGAAACACCATATATTTT
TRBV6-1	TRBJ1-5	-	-	CASSEFSQGRPTNQPQHF	TGTGCCAGCAGTGAATTTAGCCAGGGGCGACCCACAAATCAGCCCCAGCATTTT
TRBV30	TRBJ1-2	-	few	CAWTQGRVGGYTF	TGTGCCTGGACTCAAGGCAGGGTAGGCGGCTACACCTTC
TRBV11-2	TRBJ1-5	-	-	CASSLGSGNQPQHF	TGTGCCAGCAGCTTAGGAAGCGGGAATCAGCCCCAGCATTTT
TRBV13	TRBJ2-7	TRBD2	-	CASSLRAGHYEQYF	TGTGCCAGCAGCTTACGAGCGGGGCACTACGAGCAGTACTTC
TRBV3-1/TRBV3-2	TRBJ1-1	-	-	CASSQEVVSEETEAFF	TGTGCCAGCAGCCAAGAGGTCGTCTCCGAGGAGACTGAAGCTTTCTTT
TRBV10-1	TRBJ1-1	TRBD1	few	CASSTGQGNTEAFF	TGCGCCAGCAGTACCGGACAGGGGAACACTGAAGCTTTCTTT
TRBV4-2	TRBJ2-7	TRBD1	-	CASSQGTGVASSYEQYF	TGTGCCAGCAGCCAAGGGACAGGGGTCGCAAGCTCCTACGAGCAGTACTTC
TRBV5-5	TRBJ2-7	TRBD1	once	CASSAGTGAYEQYF	TGTGCCAGCAGCGCCGGGACAGGGGCGTACGAGCAGTACTTC
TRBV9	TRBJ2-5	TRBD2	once	CASSVGAGGPEETQYF	TGTGCCAGCAGCGTAGGAGCGGGGGGGCCTGAAGAGACCCAGTACTTC
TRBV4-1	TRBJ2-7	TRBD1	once	CASASGDRGGDEQYF	TGCGCCAGCGCCTCGGGCGACAGGGGGGGGGACGAGCAGTACTTC
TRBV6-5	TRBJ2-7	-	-	CASTPLGESEQYF	TGTGCCAGCACCCCATTGGGAGAGTCCGAGCAGTACTTC
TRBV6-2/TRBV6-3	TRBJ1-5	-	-	CASSYFGDQPQHF	TGTGCCAGCAGTTACTTTGGAGATCAGCCCCAGCATTTT
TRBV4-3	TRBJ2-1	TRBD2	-	CASSQDWGGRQFF	TGCGCCAGCAGCCAAGATTGGGGGGGACGCCAGTTCTTC
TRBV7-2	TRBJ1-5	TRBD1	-	CASSLGQFNQPQHF	TGTGCCAGCAGCTTGGGACAGTTCAATCAGCCCCAGCATTTT
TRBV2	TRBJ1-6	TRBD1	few	CASRGTTGNSPLHF	TGTGCCAGCAGGGGCACGACAGGGAATTCACCCCTCCACTTT
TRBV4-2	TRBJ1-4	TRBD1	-	CASSQDWGQGVNEKLFF	TGTGCCAGCAGCCAAGATTGGGGACAGGGCGTGAACGAAAAACTGTTTTTT
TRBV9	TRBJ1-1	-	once	CASTVGGEPNTEAFF	TGTGCCAGCACCGTCGGGGGGGAACCCAACACTGAAGCTTTCTTT